The 22 T cell receptor beta chains listed next were all sequenced from one sample in a study of cytomegalovirus exposure and HLA in healthy donors. It was with 60 Vbeta and 13 Jbeta primers that the PCR ran. Produced via immunoSEQ multiplex PCR; TCRdb's table is partial and in-frame only. The table shows approximately 70,000 clones, with 55% to 80% occurring only once. Sample: PBMCs. These receptors originate from a man in his forties or fifties in good health and CMV-seropositive.

This chain links TRBV10-3 with TRBJ2-7; D gene ambiguous. V lost 7 bases, J lost 2 bases, and 6 bases lay in between. The CDR3 contains 11 residues. CDR1 is ENHRY and CDR2 is SYGVKD in the germline V gene. CDR3 region: CAITDTYEQYF. In DNA form, the CDR3 reads TGTGCCATCACCGACACCTACGAGCAGTACTTC.

This clone has just one count. This rearrangement joins TRBV9 to TRBJ2-3; 7 nucleotides agree with TRBD2. J was trimmed by 11 bases and V by 0 bases; bases with no gene match: 9. From germline, CDR1 is SGDLS and CDR2 YYNGEE. CDR3 length equals 14 residues. CDR3 nucleotides: TGTGCCAGCAGCGTAGAGCCCGGACTAGTACGGCAGTATTTT. Residues: CASSVEPGLVRQYF. Using reference TRBV9 and TRBJ2-3 for the parts outside the CDR3, the full variable domain is DSGVTQTPKHLITATGQRVTLRCSPRSGDLSVYWYQQSLDQGLQFLIQYYNGEERAKGNILERFSAQQFPDLHSELNLSSLELGDSALYFCASSVEPGLVRQYFGPGTRLTVL.

J is TRBJ1-2 and V is TRBV19; D is undetermined. This CDR3 is built from 14 residues. Germline V gene lookup returns CDR1 LNHDA and CDR2 SQIVND (reference sequence). Trimming took off 5 bases at V and 8 bases at J, with 18 bases between the two ends. The CDR3, as DNA: TGTGCCAGTAGTCTCGACGGACCGGGATCGGGCTACACCTTC. The encoded protein is CASSLDGPGSGYTF.

This clone appeared a few times. The chain uses TRBV5-6 and TRBJ2-1, with a possible D match to TRBD2 (6 bases). Trimming pared 2 bases from V and 7 bases from J, leaving 16 bases between. Germline V gene data show CDR1 as SGHDT and CDR2 as YYEEEE. The CDR3 spans 15 residues. Here the CDR3 reads CASSFWSGGVNEQFF. For the CDR3, the DNA is TGTGCCAGCAGCTTCTGGTCAGGAGGGGTGAATGAGCAGTTCTTC.

The chain employs TRBV5-1 and TRBJ2-5, with 7 bases matching TRBD1. The CDR3 is made up of 13 amino acids. V shed 5 bases, J shed 3 bases, and the junction held 4 bases outside the gene matches. Germline loops: CDR1 SGHRS, CDR2 YFSETQ. The CDR3 DNA sequence: TGCGCCAGCAGAACCGGGACAGAAGAGACCCAGTACTTC. Translation: CASRTGTEETQYF.

The chain uses TRBV5-5 and TRBJ2-7, with 7 bases lining up with TRBD1. J lost 3 bases, V lost 4 bases, and 4 bases had no gene match. CDR3 length: 13 amino acids. Germline V lookup: CDR1 SGHKS, CDR2 YYEKEE (reference sequence). CDR3 protein: CASSGYRGYEQYF. CDR3 DNA: TGTGCCAGCAGCGGCTACAGGGGCTACGAGCAGTACTTC.

The chain links TRBV5-1 to TRBJ2-7; the D is unclear. The CDR3 length is 13 residues. From germline, CDR1 is SGHRS and CDR2 YFSETQ. V was clipped by 4 bases and J by 4 bases, with 12 bases between them. The CDR3 coding sequence is TGCGCCAGCAGCCCGCTCAACGGGTACGAGCAGTACTTC. Its protein is CASSPLNGYEQYF.

This clone showed up just a few times. This chain links TRBV5-1 with TRBJ2-5, with 13 bases identical to TRBD2. This CDR3 spans 17 amino acids. Trimming cost V 6 bases and J 5 bases; bases outside gene matches: 13. The germline CDR1 and CDR2 sequences are SGHRS and YFSETQ. In DNA form, the CDR3 reads TGCGCCAGCACCACCCGACTAGCGGGGGGCCTATCCGAGACCCAGTACTTC. Amino acids: CASTTRLAGGLSETQYF.

The J gene is TRBJ1-1, the V gene TRBV5-1; TRBD1 might be the D (5 bases). V was pared by 1 base and J by 6 bases, with 16 bases between. This CDR3 is 15 amino acids long. Germline V gene sequence: CDR1 SGHRS, CDR2 YFSETQ. This chain's CDR3 is CASSLLGGVRAEAFF. For the CDR3, the DNA is TGCGCCAGCAGCTTGTTGGGGGGGGTGAGGGCTGAAGCTTTCTTT.

To note about this clone: At one boundary the junction diverges from the germline segment, which might be a read error. The V gene is TRBV2, the J gene TRBJ1-1; unclear D gene. Per the germline V gene, CDR1 is SNHLY and CDR2 is FYNNEI. The CDR3 consists of 14 residues. The CDR3 loop reads CDSSEESVGGEAFF. CDR3 in DNA: TGTGACAGCAGTGAAGAATCAGTTGGAGGGGAAGCTTTCTTT.

V usage is TRBV18 and J usage is TRBJ1-1; TRBD1 matches at 8 bases. J was trimmed by 1 base and V by 4 bases; bases with no gene match: 2. This CDR3 is built from 14 residues. CDR1 KGHSH and CDR2 LQKENI come from the germline V gene. The CDR3 loop reads CASSHGTGNTEAFF. The CDR3 region has the DNA TGTGCCAGCTCACATGGGACAGGGAACACTGAAGCTTTCTTT.

This chain uses TRBV6-6 with TRBJ2-7, with TRBD2 matching 11 bases. The CDR3 sequence is 13 residues long. Germline V CDR1 and CDR2: MNHNY, SVGAGI (reference sequence). With V trimmed by 6 bases and J by 5 bases, 3 bases remained unmatched. CDR3 in amino acids: CASRKLAGDEQYF. CDR3 nucleotides: TGTGCCAGCAGGAAACTAGCGGGAGACGAGCAGTACTTC.

The gene calls are TRBV5-1 and TRBJ1-1, with 7 bases identical to TRBD1. Germline CDR1 SGHRS, CDR2 YFSETQ. V trimming: 7 bases; J trimming: 7 bases; junction bases outside the gene matches: 4. The CDR3 sequence is 11 residues long. The CDR3 loop reads CASQRQGEAFF. The CDR3 DNA sequence: TGCGCCAGCCAGAGACAGGGTGAAGCTTTCTTT. The full variable domain, with the rest looked up from reference TRBV5-1 and TRBJ1-1, is KAGVTQTPRYLIKTRGQQVTLSCSPISGHRSVSWYQQTPGQGLQFLFEYFSETQRNKGNFPGRFSGRQFSNSRSEMNVSTLELGDSALYLCASQRQGEAFFGQGTRLTVV.

The chain has TRBV25-1 and TRBJ2-5; 11 bases map to TRBD1. This CDR3 is 14 amino acids long. Germline V gene lookup returns CDR1 MGHDK and CDR2 SYGVNS. V gave up 6 bases and J gave up 5 bases; unmatched junction bases: 5. The CDR3 loop reads CASSWRTGGETQYF. The CDR3 coding sequence is TGTGCCAGCAGCTGGAGGACAGGGGGCGAGACCCAGTACTTC.

V usage is TRBV27 and J usage is TRBJ1-3, with D hard to call. With 4 bases removed from V and 0 bases from J, the gap between germline ends came to 7 bases. This CDR3 is 14 amino acids long. Germline CDR1 and CDR2: MNHEY and SMNVEV (reference sequence). The CDR3 is CASSSSPSGNTIYF. The CDR3, as DNA: TGTGCCAGCAGTTCTTCCCCCTCTGGAAACACCATATATTTT.

The rearrangement joins TRBV27 to TRBJ1-6; 9 nucleotides agree with TRBD1. In germline, CDR1 is MNHEY, CDR2 SMNVEV (reference sequence). The length of the CDR3 is 17 residues. V shed 2 bases, J shed 9 bases, and the junction held 11 bases outside the gene matches. The CDR3 loop reads CASSLISGTGRPSPLHF. CDR3 coding DNA: TGTGCCAGCAGTTTAATCTCCGGGACAGGGCGCCCTTCACCCCTCCACTTT.

The chain uses TRBV6-6 and TRBJ2-7, with D perhaps TRBD1 (7 bases). There are 14 residues in the CDR3. V shed 7 bases and J shed 2 bases, with 15 bases lying between them. Germline V lookup: CDR1 MNHNY, CDR2 SVGAGI (reference sequence). The CDR3 sequence is CASTPGGSTYEQYF. The CDR3 DNA reads as TGTGCCAGCACTCCAGGGGGGTCTACCTACGAGCAGTACTTC.

This clone was seen a handful of times. This chain uses TRBV7-3 with TRBJ2-1; 10 bases align to TRBD1. The CDR3 sequence is 14 residues long. The V and J ends lost 4 bases and 9 bases, in that order; junction bases with no gene match: 6. From germline, CDR1 is SGHTA and CDR2 FQGTGA. As DNA, the CDR3 is TGTGCCAGCAGCTCGGGACAGGGGATCGGTGAGCAGTTCTTC. Protein product: CASSSGQGIGEQFF.

The gene calls are TRBV28 and TRBJ1-4, with 9 positions matching TRBD1. V shed 5 bases, J shed 7 bases, and the junction held 5 bases outside the gene matches. This CDR3 has 14 residues. From germline, CDR1 is MDHEN and CDR2 SYDVKM. CDR3 nucleotide sequence: TGTGCCAGCAGTACAGGACAGGGGTTTGAAAAACTGTTTTTT. Translating it yields CASSTGQGFEKLFF. Based on the CDR3 plus reference TRBV28 and TRBJ1-4, the full variable domain is DVKVTQSSRYLVKRTGEKVFLECVQDMDHENMFWYRQDPGLGLRLIYFSYDVKMKEKGDIPEGYSVSREKKERFSLILESASTNQTSMYLCASSTGQGFEKLFFGSGTQLSVL.

This rearrangement joins TRBV2 to TRBJ2-1; TRBD2 matches at 9 bases. V trimming: 4 bases; J trimming: 7 bases; junction bases outside the gene matches: 11. The CDR3 has 16 residues. Germline CDR1 reads SNHLY; CDR2 reads FYNNEI. The CDR3 protein is CASSASGGRGLNEQFF. The CDR3 DNA is TGTGCCAGCAGTGCGTCTGGCGGGAGGGGGTTGAATGAGCAGTTCTTC.

The CDR3 coding sequence is TGTGCCAGCTTTGAAGCGCTCTCGAACACTGAAGCTTTCTTT. This codes for CASFEALSNTEAFF. This chain joins TRBV7-8 and TRBJ1-1; no reliable D call. V lost 8 bases and J 1 base, leaving 14 bases between the germline ends. This CDR3 spans 14 amino acids. Germline V lookup: CDR1 SGHVS, CDR2 FQNEAQ. The entire variable domain, with the rest obtained from reference TRBV7-8 and TRBJ1-1, is as follows: GAGVSQSPRYKVAKRGQDVALRCDPISGHVSLFWYQQALGQGPEFLTYFQNEAQLDKSGLPSDRFFAERPEGSVSTLKIQRTQQEDSAVYLCASFEALSNTEAFFGQGTRLTVV.

The chain links TRBV6-4 to TRBJ1-5; D unclear. The CDR3 covers 18 residues. Germline lookup yields CDR1 MRHNA and CDR2 SNTAGT. Deletions cut 9 bases from V and 0 bases from J, with 24 bases between. The CDR3 DNA is TGTGCCAGGGTCCCCCGACTCCTCCAGCGGAATAGCAATCAGCCCCAGCATTTT. Translation gives CARVPRLLQRNSNQPQHF.